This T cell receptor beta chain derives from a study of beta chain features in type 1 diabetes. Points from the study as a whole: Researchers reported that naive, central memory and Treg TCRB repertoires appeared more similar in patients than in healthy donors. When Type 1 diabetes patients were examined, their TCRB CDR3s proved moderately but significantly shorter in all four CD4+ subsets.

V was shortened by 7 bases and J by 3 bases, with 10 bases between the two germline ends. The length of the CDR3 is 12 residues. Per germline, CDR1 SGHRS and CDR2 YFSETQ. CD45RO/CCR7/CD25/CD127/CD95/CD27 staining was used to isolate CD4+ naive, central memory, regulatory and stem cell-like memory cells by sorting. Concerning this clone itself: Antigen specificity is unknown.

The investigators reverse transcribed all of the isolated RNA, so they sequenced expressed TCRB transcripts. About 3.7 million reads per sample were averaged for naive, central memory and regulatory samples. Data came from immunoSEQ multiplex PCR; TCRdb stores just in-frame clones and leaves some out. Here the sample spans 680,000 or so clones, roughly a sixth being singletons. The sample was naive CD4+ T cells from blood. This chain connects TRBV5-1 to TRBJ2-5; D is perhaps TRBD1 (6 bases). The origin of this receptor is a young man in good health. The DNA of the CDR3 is TGCGCCAGCCGGGACAACAAAGAGACCCAGTACTTC. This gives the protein CASRDNKETQYF.